Here is one T cell receptor beta chain with its context. Its specificity is unknown. The record originates from a study of cytomegalovirus exposure and HLA in healthy donors. Study-level points and caveats: A later analysis associated some 18,000 TCR beta sequences with HLA alleles at a 0.05 false discovery rate. When analyzed later, a missense DCLRE1C variant was found to be linked to TCR beta V- and J-gene trimming.

It was with 60 Vbeta and 13 Jbeta primers that the PCR ran. In the authors' methods: In a later analysis, 75 million to 85 million unique TCR beta chains included roughly 11 million shared by two or more donors. Libraries were prepared by immunoSEQ multiplex PCR; TCRdb keeps only in-frame clonotypes and omits some of them. V and J calls and clone size are given by that table; D and trimming were obtained from the DNA. The data show roughly 190,000 clones, with approximately 80% seen just once and about 3% held by the top ten. Sequencing was performed on PBMCs. This receptor was obtained from a female donor in good health and CMV-seronegative.

The CDR3 sequence: CASSLRAGGGTDTQYF. CDR3 coding DNA: TGTGCCAGCAGCTTGAGGGCGGGGGGAGGCACAGATACGCAGTATTTT. This rearrangement joins TRBV5-6 to TRBJ2-3, with TRBD2 identical over 8 bases. The CDR3 spans 16 residues. CDR1 is SGHDT, CDR2 YYEEEE, per germline. The junction had 5 bases not matched to a gene; V was cut back by 1 base and J by 1 base. Filled out from reference TRBV5-6 and TRBJ2-3, the complete variable domain reads DAGVTQSPTHLIKTRGQQVTLRCSPKSGHDTVSWYQQALGQGPQFIFQYYEEEERQRGNFPDRFSGHQFPNYSSELNVNALLLGDSALYLCASSLRAGGGTDTQYFGPGTRLTVL.